This TCR beta chain was captured by sequencing in a study of brain T cells in children with intractable seizures. After removal of 4 bases from V and 2 bases from J, the junction contained 5 bases not matched to a gene. The CDR3 is 15 amino acids. CDR1 is WSHSY and CDR2 is SAAADI in the germline V gene. Only cases whose brain tissue showed the highest T cell transcript signatures were sequenced. Some clones are missing from TCRdb's copy, which holds only in-frame ones; the method was immunoSEQ multiplex PCR. In the table there are about 64,000 clones, more than 95% of which are singletons. The sample here was peripheral blood, taken at surgery. The genes are TRBV10-2 and TRBJ2-3, with 8 bases identical to TRBD2. The source is a boy under two years old with focal cortical dysplasia and intractable seizures. The CDR3, as DNA: TGCGCCAGCAGTGGAGCGGGGGCTAACACAGATACGCAGTATTTT. Encoded protein: CASSGAGANTDTQYF.